What follows is one T cell receptor (beta chain) and its context. As yet, its antigen is unknown. The CDR3 runs 16 residues. V was trimmed by 0 bases and J by 3 bases, leaving 12 bases between them. The germline V gene has CDR1 LGHNA and CDR2 YSLEER. The entry originates in a study of identifying expanded T cells in peripheral blood. Study-wide results and caveats: Over approximately two and four weeks, about 15 and 18 clones changed, versus 1.2 between replicates. Approximately 2-week clone count variance significantly increased as total template count grew.

Healthy donors had no documented immune events, such as infections, while sampled. Clones were sequenced by immunoSEQ multiplex PCR, and TCRdb holds only the in-frame ones, with some missing. The top ten hold less than 7% of the sample, which has about 100,000 clones, about 90% seen once. This TCR derives from a person aged 18 to 75 in good health. Sequencing was done on a sample of blood. The chain is built from TRBV4-3 and TRBJ2-4; D is perhaps TRBD1 or TRBD2 (5 bases each). CDR3 region: CASSQDTGRGKNIQYF. The DNA of the CDR3 is TGCGCCAGCAGCCAAGACACGGGACGGGGCAAAAACATTCAGTACTTC.